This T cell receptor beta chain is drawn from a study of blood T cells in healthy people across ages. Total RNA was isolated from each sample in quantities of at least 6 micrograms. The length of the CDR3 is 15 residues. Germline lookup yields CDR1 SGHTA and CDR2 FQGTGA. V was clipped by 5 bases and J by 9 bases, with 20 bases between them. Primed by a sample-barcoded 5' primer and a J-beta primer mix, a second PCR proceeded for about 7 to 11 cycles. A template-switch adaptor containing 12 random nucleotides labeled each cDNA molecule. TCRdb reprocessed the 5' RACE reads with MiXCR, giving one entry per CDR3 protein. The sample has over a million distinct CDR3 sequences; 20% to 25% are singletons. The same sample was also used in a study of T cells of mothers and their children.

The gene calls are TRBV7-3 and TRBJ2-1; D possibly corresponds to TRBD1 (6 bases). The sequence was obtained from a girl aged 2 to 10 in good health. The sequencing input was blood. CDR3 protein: CASSPQGPANSEQFF. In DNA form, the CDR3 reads TGTGCCAGCAGCCCACAGGGACCGGCCAATAGTGAGCAGTTCTTC.